This T cell receptor (beta chain) was recovered during a study of OX40 agonist ivuxolimab in advanced cancers. Study-wide results and limits: Within 6 weeks, CD4+ and CD8+ blood T cells expanded clonally at 0.1 to 3.0 mg/kg.

As for this clone: Its antigen remains unknown.

Sequencing was performed with immunoSEQ multiplex PCR; in TCRdb, only in-frame clones are kept and a portion is missing. The table lists around 31,000 clones, 88% of them singletons. Trimming removed 6 bases at V and 1 base at J, with 13 bases between. The germline V gene encodes CDR1 MDHEN and CDR2 SYDVKM. This CDR3 has 14 amino acids. The TCR originated in an adult with an advanced solid tumor such as melanoma, head and neck, liver or kidney cancer. The starting material was CD4+ or CD8+ T cells sorted from blood, obtained in a trial of the OX40 agonist ivuxolimab. The genes are TRBV28 and TRBJ2-7, with a possible D match to TRBD1 (6 bases). The CDR3 DNA sequence: TGTGCCAGCAGCTTTGGGCAGGGGTCCTACGAGCAGTACTTC. This translates into CASSFGQGSYEQYF.